This T cell receptor (beta chain) was retrieved from a study of shared clonotypes between healthy human individuals. Study-wide background: The study used three CD4 naive, three CD4 memory, two CD8 naive and one CD8 memory plate per donor.

Sequencing was performed with immunoSEQ multiplex PCR; in TCRdb, only in-frame clones are kept and a portion is missing. The sample holds about 2.2 million clones, roughly 91% seen once. General study points: Blood alone was sampled, and tissue repertoires likely differ.

Regarding this clone: Antigen unknown.

CD45RO-negative cells were positively selected for CCR7, leaving out terminally differentiated effector memory CD45RA+ cells. The receptor was derived from a man aged 18 to 30 in good health. Some clones in this sample may be carry-over from other donors' samples. The sequenced material came from naive CD8+ T cells from PBMCs.

CDR3 nucleotides: TGTGCTAGTGGTTTGGCACAGCGGGACAGGAAGGAAATTAGTGCTGAAGCTTTCTTT. It codes for CASGLAQRDRKEISAEAFF. V gene TRBV12-5 combines with J gene TRBJ1-1; TRBD1 aligns across 8 bases. CDR1 LGHNT and CDR2 FRNRAP come from the germline V gene. The CDR3 totals 19 residues. The trim removed 1 base at V and 6 bases at J, leaving 19 bases unmatched. Full variable domain (outside the CDR3, taken from reference TRBV12-5 and TRBJ1-1): DARVTQTPRHKVTEMGQEVTMRCQPILGHNTVFWYRQTMMQGLELLAYFRNRAPLDDSGMPKDRFSAEMPDATLATLKIQPSEPRDSAVYFCASGLAQRDRKEISAEAFFGQGTRLTVV.